The T cell receptor (beta chain) under discussion was sequenced for a study of control samples from healthy donors and cancer patients. Germline-derived CDR1 and CDR2 are SGHTS and YDEGEE. This CDR3 has 14 residues. The V gene lost 4 bases and the J gene lost 1 base, with 11 bases spanning the gap. The assay was immunoSEQ multiplex PCR, and TCRdb's table has in-frame clones only and misses some. The sample yields about 120,000 clones, 88% seen once. The source of this sequence is a man aged 35 to 55 in good health. The source material was blood. The genes are TRBV5-8 and TRBJ1-2, with D possibly TRBD1 on 6 matching bases. The CDR3 spells CASSRTVINYGYTF. CDR3 bases: TGTGCCAGCAGCAGGACAGTCATTAACTATGGCTACACCTTC.